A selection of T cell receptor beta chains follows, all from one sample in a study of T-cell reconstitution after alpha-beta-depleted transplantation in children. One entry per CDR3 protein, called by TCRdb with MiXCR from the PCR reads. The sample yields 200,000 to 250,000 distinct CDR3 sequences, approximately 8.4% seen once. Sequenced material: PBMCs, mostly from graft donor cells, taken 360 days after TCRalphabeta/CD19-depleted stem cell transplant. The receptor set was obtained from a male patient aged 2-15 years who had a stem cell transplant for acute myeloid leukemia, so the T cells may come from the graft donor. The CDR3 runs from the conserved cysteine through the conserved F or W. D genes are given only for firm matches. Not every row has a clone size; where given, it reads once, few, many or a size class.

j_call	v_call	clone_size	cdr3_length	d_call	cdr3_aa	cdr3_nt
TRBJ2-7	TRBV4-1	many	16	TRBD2	CASSQKRLAGDAEQYF	TGCGCCAGCAGCCAAAAGAGACTAGCGGGAGATGCCGAGCAGTACTTC
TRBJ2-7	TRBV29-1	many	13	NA	CSGLEMGTYEQYF	TGCAGCGGCCTCGAGATGGGCACGTACGAGCAGTACTTC
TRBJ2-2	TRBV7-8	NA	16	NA	CASSLVQSWNTGELFF	TGTGCCAGCAGCTTAGTTCAGTCGTGGAACACCGGGGAGCTGTTTTTT
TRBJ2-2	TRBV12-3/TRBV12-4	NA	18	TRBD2	CASSHRLAGGPHTGELFF	TGTGCCAGCAGTCACCGACTAGCGGGAGGGCCGCACACCGGGGAGCTGTTTTTT
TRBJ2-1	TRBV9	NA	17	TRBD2	CAISPSGAGGPWNEQFF	TGTGCCATCAGCCCTAGTGGAGCGGGGGGGCCGTGGAATGAGCAGTTCTTC
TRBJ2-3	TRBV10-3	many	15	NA	CAISDKGRLPDTQYF	TGTGCCATCAGTGACAAGGGGCGCCTTCCAGATACGCAGTATTTT
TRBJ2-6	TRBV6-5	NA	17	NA	CASSYRDRYSGANVLTF	TGTGCCAGCAGTTACCGGGACCGGTACTCTGGGGCCAACGTCCTGACTTTC
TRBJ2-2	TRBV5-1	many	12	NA	CASSENTGELFF	TGCGCCAGCAGCGAGAACACCGGGGAGCTGTTTTTT
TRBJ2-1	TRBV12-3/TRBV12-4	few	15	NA	CASSLVGPLYNEQFF	TGTGCCAGCAGTTTAGTAGGACCCCTCTACAATGAGCAGTTCTTC
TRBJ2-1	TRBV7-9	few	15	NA	CASSSDSPGTNEQFF	TGTGCCAGCAGCTCGGACTCGCCGGGGACCAATGAGCAGTTCTTC
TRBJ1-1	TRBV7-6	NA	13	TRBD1	CASSLTGSTEAFF	TGTGCCAGCAGCTTGACAGGGAGCACTGAAGCTTTCTTT
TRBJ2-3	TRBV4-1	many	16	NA	CASSRPPGATADTQYF	TGCGCCAGCAGTCGACCTCCAGGGGCTACGGCAGATACGCAGTATTTT
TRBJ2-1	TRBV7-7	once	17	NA	CASSPGWGTRSYNEQFF	TGTGCTAGCAGCCCAGGATGGGGTACCCGCTCCTACAATGAGCAGTTCTTC
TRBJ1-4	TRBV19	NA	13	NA	CASKRTGHEKLFF	TGTGCCAGTAAGCGGACTGGACATGAAAAACTGTTTTTT
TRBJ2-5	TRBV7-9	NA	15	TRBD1	CASSVTRTGKETQYF	TGTGCCAGCAGCGTAACCCGGACAGGCAAAGAGACCCAGTACTTC
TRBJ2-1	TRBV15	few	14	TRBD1	CATSRERGRTGQFF	TGTGCCACCAGCAGAGAAAGGGGGCGGACAGGGCAGTTCTTC
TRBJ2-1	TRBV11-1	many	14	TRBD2	CATSLSGRANEQFF	TGTGCCACCTCTCTTAGCGGGAGGGCGAATGAGCAGTTCTTC
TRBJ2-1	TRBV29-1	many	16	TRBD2	CSVEFIPGGNQEEQFF	TGCAGCGTTGAATTCATTCCGGGAGGTAATCAAGAAGAGCAGTTCTTC
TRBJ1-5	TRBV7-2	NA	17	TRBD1	CASSLWGTDYSNQPQHF	TGTGCCAGCAGCTTATGGGGGACAGACTATAGCAATCAGCCCCAGCATTTT
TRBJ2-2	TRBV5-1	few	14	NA	CASSVGGNTGELFF	TGCGCCAGCAGCGTCGGGGGGAACACCGGGGAGCTGTTTTTT
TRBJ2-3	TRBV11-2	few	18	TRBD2	CASSPHRWGGRVTDTQYF	TGTGCCAGCAGCCCCCACCGATGGGGCGGGAGGGTCACAGATACGCAGTATTTT
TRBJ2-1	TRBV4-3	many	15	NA	CASRVKWVRVDEQFF	TGCGCCAGCAGGGTAAAGTGGGTTCGGGTAGATGAGCAGTTCTTC
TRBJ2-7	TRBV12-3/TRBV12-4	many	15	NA	CASSLVVRGDYEQYF	TGTGCCAGCAGTTTAGTCGTCAGGGGGGACTACGAGCAGTACTTC
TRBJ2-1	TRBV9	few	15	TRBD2	CASSVGLAEPNEQFF	TGTGCCAGCAGCGTGGGACTAGCGGAACCCAATGAGCAGTTCTTC
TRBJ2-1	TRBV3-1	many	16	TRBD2	CASSPNGASGRGDPFF	TGTGCCAGCAGCCCGAATGGGGCAAGCGGGAGAGGCGACCCGTTCTTC
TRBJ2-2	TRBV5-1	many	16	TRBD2	CASSSRDSGTAGELFF	TGCGCCAGCAGCTCCCGAGATAGCGGGACGGCCGGGGAGCTGTTTTTT
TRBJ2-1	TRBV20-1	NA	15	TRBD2	CSARAAGEPYNEQFF	TGCAGTGCTAGAGCAGCGGGAGAACCCTACAATGAGCAGTTCTTC
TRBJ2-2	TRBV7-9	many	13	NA	CASSPGGAGELFF	TGTGCCAGCAGCCCCGGAGGCGCCGGGGAGCTGTTTTTT
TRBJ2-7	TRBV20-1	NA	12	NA	CSAPHPTYEQYF	TGCAGTGCCCCGCATCCTACCTACGAGCAGTACTTC
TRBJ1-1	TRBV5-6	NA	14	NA	CASSLAPSGTEAFF	TGTGCCAGCAGCTTGGCCCCAAGTGGGACTGAAGCTTTCTTT
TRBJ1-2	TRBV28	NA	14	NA	CASSFAGTNYGYTF	TGTGCCAGCAGTTTCGCAGGGACCAACTATGGCTACACCTTC
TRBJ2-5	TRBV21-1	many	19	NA	CASIHPGTSGGALQETQYF	TGTGCCAGCATCCATCCCGGGACTAGCGGGGGGGCTTTGCAAGAGACCCAGTACTTC
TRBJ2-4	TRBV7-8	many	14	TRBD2	CASTKGTSGNIQYF	TGTGCCAGCACCAAGGGGACTAGCGGAAACATTCAGTACTTC
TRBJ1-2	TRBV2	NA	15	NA	CASSYSLESNYGYTF	TGTGCCAGCTCCTACTCGTTAGAGTCTAACTATGGCTACACCTTC
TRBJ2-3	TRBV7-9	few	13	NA	CASTRSGEDTQYF	TGTGCCAGCACACGGTCCGGGGAGGATACGCAGTATTTT
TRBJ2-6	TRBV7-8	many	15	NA	CASSISSRGANVLTF	TGTGCCAGCAGCATCAGTTCCCGGGGGGCCAACGTCCTGACTTTC
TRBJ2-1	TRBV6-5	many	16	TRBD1	CASQIRGGQGRNEQFF	TGTGCCAGCCAAATACGAGGGGGACAGGGGAGGAATGAGCAGTTCTTC
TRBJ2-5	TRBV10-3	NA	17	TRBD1	CAISEPPTGRERETQYF	TGTGCCATCAGTGAACCTCCGACAGGGAGAGAAAGAGAGACCCAGTACTTC
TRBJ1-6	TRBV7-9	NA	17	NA	CASSLGEASPYNSPLHF	TGTGCCAGCAGCTTAGGGGAGGCCAGCCCCTATAATTCACCCCTCCACTTT
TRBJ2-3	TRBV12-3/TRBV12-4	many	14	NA	CASSTGTLTDTQYF	TGTGCCAGCAGTACCGGGACCCTCACAGATACGCAGTATTTT
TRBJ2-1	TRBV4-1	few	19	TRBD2	CASSQVESSGRVSYNEQFF	TGCGCCAGCAGCCAAGTGGAATCTAGCGGGAGGGTCTCCTACAATGAGCAGTTCTTC
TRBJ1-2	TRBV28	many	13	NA	CASSFAGNYGYTF	TGTGCCAGCAGTTTTGCGGGGAACTATGGCTACACCTTC
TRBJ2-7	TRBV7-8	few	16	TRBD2	CASSLARSSGSYEQYF	TGTGCCAGCAGCTTAGCGCGTTCTAGCGGGAGTTACGAGCAGTACTTC
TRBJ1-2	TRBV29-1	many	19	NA	CSVVRMRDFTPKSYYGYTF	TGCAGCGTTGTGCGGATGCGGGACTTCACCCCCAAGAGTTACTATGGCTACACCTTC
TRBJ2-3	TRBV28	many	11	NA	CASGRGVTQYF	TGTGCCAGCGGAAGGGGAGTTACGCAGTATTTT
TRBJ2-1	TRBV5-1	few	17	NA	CASSSTPKTGTFNEQFF	TGCGCCAGCAGCTCCACACCCAAAACCGGGACCTTCAATGAGCAGTTCTTC
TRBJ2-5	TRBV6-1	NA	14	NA	CASAYLAHPETQYF	TGTGCCAGCGCTTATCTAGCCCATCCCGAGACCCAGTACTTC
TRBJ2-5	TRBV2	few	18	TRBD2	CASSEARLAGVGRETQYF	TGTGCCAGCAGTGAAGCGCGACTAGCGGGAGTAGGTAGGGAGACCCAGTACTTC
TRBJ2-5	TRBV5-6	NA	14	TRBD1	CASSVTGGLETQYF	TGTGCCAGCAGCGTGACAGGGGGGCTAGAGACCCAGTACTTC
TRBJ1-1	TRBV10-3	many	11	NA	CATQTGPEAFF	TGTGCCACCCAAACGGGTCCTGAAGCTTTCTTT
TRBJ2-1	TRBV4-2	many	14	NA	CASSQGRSYNEQFF	TGTGCCAGCAGCCAAGGCAGATCCTACAATGAGCAGTTCTTC
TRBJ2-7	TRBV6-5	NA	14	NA	CASSYTTPSYEQYF	TGTGCCAGCAGTTACACGACACCTTCCTACGAGCAGTACTTC
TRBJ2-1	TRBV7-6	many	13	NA	CASSIDVNNEQFF	TGTGCCAGCTCAATCGATGTAAACAATGAGCAGTTCTTC
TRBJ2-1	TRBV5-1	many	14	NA	CASSFGLTNNEQFF	TGCGCCAGCAGCTTTGGGCTAACTAACAATGAGCAGTTCTTC
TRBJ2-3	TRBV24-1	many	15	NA	CATSDTGLGTDTQYF	TGTGCCACCAGTGACACAGGGTTAGGTACGGATACGCAGTATTTT
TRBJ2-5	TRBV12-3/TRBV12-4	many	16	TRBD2	CASSFGLAGEQETQYF	TGTGCCAGCAGTTTTGGGCTAGCGGGCGAACAAGAGACCCAGTACTTC
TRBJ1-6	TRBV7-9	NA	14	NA	CASSSHRVESPLHF	TGTGCCAGCAGCTCACACAGAGTGGAATCACCCCTCCACTTT
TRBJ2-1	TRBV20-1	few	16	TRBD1	CSARPVLDRVDNEQFF	TGCAGTGCTAGGCCGGTCCTAGACAGGGTCGACAATGAGCAGTTCTTC
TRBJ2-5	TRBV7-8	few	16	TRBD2	CASSFGTSGKPGTQYF	TGTGCCAGCAGCTTCGGGACTAGCGGGAAGCCAGGGACCCAGTACTTC